This T cell receptor beta chain is from a study of OX40 agonist ivuxolimab in advanced cancers. As for the study in general: Under the entry rules, prior anti-PD-1, anti-PD-L1 or anti-CTLA-4 therapy was allowed, and 40% had some. The study's findings and limits: The study did not work out the antigen specificity of the expanded peripheral T cells.

Sampled blood was obtained at baseline, cycle 4 day 1, and cycle 7 day 1. Data came from immunoSEQ multiplex PCR; TCRdb stores just in-frame clones and leaves some out. The sample carries about 67,000 clones, 85% to 90% recorded once. Turning to this clone: Its antigen is not identified.

Between the trimmed V and J ends, which lost 6 bases and 5 bases, there was a span of 14 bases. Germline V gene data show CDR1 as MNHEY and CDR2 as SVGAGI. CDR3 length: 13 amino acids. The sequence came from an adult with an advanced solid tumor such as melanoma, head and neck, liver or kidney cancer. V is TRBV6-5 and J is TRBJ2-7, with D possibly TRBD2 on 6 matching bases. The sample in question was CD4+ or CD8+ T cells sorted from blood, obtained in a trial of the OX40 agonist ivuxolimab. The CDR3: CASRTPGTDEQYF. The CDR3 DNA reads TGTGCCAGCAGGACCCCAGGGACTGACGAGCAGTACTTC.